This TCR beta chain emerged from a study of identical twins (dated by TCRdb to the mid-2010s). Turning to the overall study: To test whether fetal clonotypes persist, this study deep-sequenced TCR alpha and beta repertoires from monozygotic twins, from unrelated adults of various ages, and from cord blood. To rule out contamination, replicate twin experiments were performed at different times with different library preparation protocols. Beyond this particular receptor, the publication reports: Abundant cord blood beta clonotypes had fewer insertions, young adult naive repertoires showed a similar but weaker trend, and memory repertoires showed no such trend. In monozygotic twins, recombination models systematically underestimated out-of-frame TCR alpha sharing, but the models matched the sharing seen between unrelated individuals. Excess twin sharing in beta out-of-frame sequences was weaker because fewer shared sequences lowered the signal-to-noise ratio. Zero-insertion analyses could be partly confounded by invariant T cells such as MAIT and iNKT, though diverse VJ usage argued against such confounding for most clonotypes. Compared with coincidental sharing between unrelated individuals, an excess of low generation-probability sequences was observed among out-of-frame TCR alpha sequences shared between twins. Because the same donors could not be followed over many years, the conclusions relied on cross-sectional statistical analysis.

This clonotype was seen at least ten times. The target of this receptor is not known. Base qualities are not at hand, and no much larger clone is one base apart. Looking up the germline V gene yields CDR1 SQVTM and CDR2 ANQGSEA. Counted from cysteine to phenylalanine, this CDR3 has 12 amino acids. CDR3 DNA is the only sequence kept; it has 36 bases, read in frame from the first base. V lost 4 bases and J lost 5 bases; the stretch between them is 9 bases long. The library relied on 5' RACE. This sample was sequenced with an Illumina HiSeq 2000. Template switching added a universal primer binding site, and the final cDNA carried a unique molecular identifier that allowed TCR cDNA molecules to be counted accurately. First-strand cDNA for TCR alpha and beta chains was synthesized from specific primers in the conserved constant-segment region. To control for contamination, every cDNA library carried two barcodes: a SMART-Mk sample barcode plus Illumina barcodes. TruSeq adapter sequences and Illumina sample barcodes were added in two successive PCR steps. The TCR alpha and beta cDNA libraries were sequenced on the Illumina HiSeq platform using custom primers. In the original analysis: MiGEC processed the raw reads to extract unique molecular identifiers, while MiXCR was used to determine the CDR3 positions. For each individual, recombination models were inferred using an EM algorithm with the repgenHMM and IGoR tools. The analysis of shared clonotypes was done with the tcR package in R, with sharing normalized by the product of cloneset sizes. Out-of-frame nonproductive sequences were analyzed to study raw recombination free of thymic and clonal selection effects. In-frame beta chains were kept once TCRdb had trimmed the public reads at Q25 with fastp and called clones with MiXCR. Each record represents a unique CDR3 protein, reported with the most common genes and DNA among its rows. The V and J calls were not made by the authors but by TCRdb's processing. The sample profile shows just under 650,000 distinct CDR3 sequences; roughly 6.6% of them were found once. Together, the top ten hold over 1.5% of the sample.

Only healthy Caucasian donors were included. The twin cohort consisted of three pairs of female monozygotic twins, all aged 18 to 29 years. Peripheral blood mononuclear cells were the source from which RNA for the TCR libraries was isolated. These same data were also listed under a study on yellow fever vaccine responses in identical twins. Taken from the second paper: The authors reported that the T cell response to vaccination in identical twins appeared partly convergent and partly personalized. In identical twins, the study followed T cell clones that responded to the vaccine with precision.

Sequencing was carried out using PBMCs. This chain is built from TRBV29-1 and TRBJ2-1, with no confidently assigned D gene. The sequence was collected from a woman younger than 30 in good health. The CDR3 region: CSVVRLDNEQFF. The sequence in DNA is TGCAGCGTTGTGAGGTTAGACAATGAGCAGTTCTTC.